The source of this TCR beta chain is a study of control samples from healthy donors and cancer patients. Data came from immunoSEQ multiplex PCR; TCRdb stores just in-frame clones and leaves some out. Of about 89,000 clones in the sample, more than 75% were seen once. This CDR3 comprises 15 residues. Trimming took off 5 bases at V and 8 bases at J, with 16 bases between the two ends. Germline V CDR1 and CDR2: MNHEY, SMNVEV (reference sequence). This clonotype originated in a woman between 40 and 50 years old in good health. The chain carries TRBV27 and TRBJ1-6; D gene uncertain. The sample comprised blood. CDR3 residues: CASSPWGSPYSPLHF. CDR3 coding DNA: TGTGCCAGCAGTCCCTGGGGATCTCCTTATTCACCCCTCCACTTT.